A selection of T cell receptor beta chains follows, all from one sample in a study of post-analysis software for immune sequencing data. One entry per CDR3 protein, called by TCRdb with MiXCR from the PCR reads. The data hold fewer than 900,000 distinct CDR3 sequences, with under 60% observed a single time. Sequenced material: blood. The receptor set was obtained from a girl aged 5 to 17 with multiple sclerosis. The CDR3 runs from the conserved cysteine through the conserved F or W. D genes are given only for firm matches. Only some rows state a clone size, as once, few, many or a class for expanded clones.

d_gene: NA; v_gene: TRBV7-9; abundance: NA; j_gene: TRBJ2-1; CDR3nt: TGTGCCAGCAGCTTAGTTGTTAGGGTGGTGATGGGTTACAATGAGCAGTTCTTC; CDR3aa: CASSLVVRVVMGYNEQFF
d_gene: TRBD2; v_gene: TRBV28; abundance: NA; j_gene: TRBJ2-7; CDR3nt: TGTGCCAGCAAACACCGGGGGGGCCACGGGCAGTACTTC; CDR3aa: CASKHRGGHGQYF
d_gene: TRBD2; v_gene: TRBV6-2/TRBV6-3; abundance: NA; j_gene: TRBJ2-1; CDR3nt: TGTGCCAGCAGTTACACCGGGACTAACTACAATGAGCAGTTCTTC; CDR3aa: CASSYTGTNYNEQFF
d_gene: TRBD2; v_gene: TRBV4-3; abundance: NA; j_gene: TRBJ2-7; CDR3nt: TGCGCCAGCAGCCCCCATCGGCGGGGGAACTACGAGCAGTACTTC; CDR3aa: CASSPHRRGNYEQYF
d_gene: NA; v_gene: TRBV5-1; abundance: few; j_gene: TRBJ2-3; CDR3nt: TGCGCCAGCAGCTTAGCGGGACAGACGCAGTATTTT; CDR3aa: CASSLAGQTQYF
d_gene: NA; v_gene: TRBV21-1; abundance: NA; j_gene: TRBJ2-7; CDR3nt: TGTGCCAGCAGCAAGGGGACAGGGGATTTCTACGAGCAGTACTTC; CDR3aa: CASSKGTGDFYEQYF
d_gene: NA; v_gene: TRBV4-2; abundance: NA; j_gene: TRBJ2-6; CDR3nt: TGTGCCAGCAGCCAAGCGGCGTACTCTGGGGCCAACGTCCTGACTTTC; CDR3aa: CASSQAAYSGANVLTF
d_gene: NA; v_gene: TRBV20-1; abundance: NA; j_gene: TRBJ2-5; CDR3nt: TGCAGTGCTAGTCGTGGACCAAGGGCGTTGGAGCAGTACTTC; CDR3aa: CSASRGPRALEQYF
d_gene: NA; v_gene: TRBV7-2; abundance: few; j_gene: TRBJ2-5; CDR3nt: TGTGCCAGCAGCTTAGTAGACGAGACCCAGTACTTC; CDR3aa: CASSLVDETQYF
d_gene: TRBD1; v_gene: TRBV6-6; abundance: NA; j_gene: TRBJ1-5; CDR3nt: TGTGCCAGCAGGACAGGAAGGGGGCCCGGGCATTTT; CDR3aa: CASRTGRGPGHF
d_gene: NA; v_gene: TRBV7-2; abundance: NA; j_gene: TRBJ2-5; CDR3nt: TGTGCCAGCAGCCCCGAAGTTTGGTTCTGGGAGACCCAGTACTTC; CDR3aa: CASSPEVWFWETQYF
d_gene: TRBD2; v_gene: TRBV20-1; abundance: NA; j_gene: TRBJ2-7; CDR3nt: TGCAGTGCTAGAGGGACTAGCGGGGGACCATCCCACGAGCAGTACTTC; CDR3aa: CSARGTSGGPSHEQYF
d_gene: TRBD2; v_gene: TRBV29-1; abundance: NA; j_gene: TRBJ2-5; CDR3nt: TGCAGCGCAAGGACTAGCGGGAGAAGCCAAGAGACCCAGTACTTC; CDR3aa: CSARTSGRSQETQYF
d_gene: NA; v_gene: TRBV29-1; abundance: NA; j_gene: TRBJ2-1; CDR3nt: TGCAGCGTTGACTTTGGGGTGGGCGCCGAGCAGTTCTTC; CDR3aa: CSVDFGVGAEQFF